The 22 T cell receptor beta chains listed next were all sequenced from one sample in a study of blood T cell repertoires in COVID-19. Sequencing used immunoSEQ multiplex PCR; TCRdb keeps in-frame clones, though not all of them. The sample records 80,000 to 100,000 clones, approximately 72% being singletons. Sequencing was performed on peripheral blood. The receptors derive from a man in his 70s with acute or convalescent COVID-19.

The gene calls are TRBV7-6 and TRBJ2-3; 9 nucleotides match TRBD2. Losses at the gene ends were 1 base for V and 6 bases for J; bases not matched to a gene: 11. Germline loops: CDR1 SGHVS, CDR2 FNYEAQ. The CDR3 loop spans 17 amino acids. The CDR3: CASSLGAGGLVMDTQYF. DNA for the CDR3: TGTGCCAGCAGCTTAGGGGCGGGAGGGCTGGTTATGGATACGCAGTATTTT.

The chain carries TRBV5-6 and TRBJ1-1; 11 bases are shared with TRBD1. The length of the CDR3 is 16 residues. Germline V lookup: CDR1 SGHDT, CDR2 YYEEEE. J lost 4 bases, V lost 3 bases, and 8 bases had no gene match. The CDR3 spells CASSWTGGHYVTEAFF. The CDR3 DNA follows: TGTGCCAGCAGCTGGACAGGGGGCCATTATGTCACTGAAGCTTTCTTT.

V and J are TRBV28 and TRBJ2-2, with a tentative D call TRBD1 (6 bases). Trimming took off 11 bases at V and 0 bases at J, with 19 bases between the two ends. The CDR3 contains 16 residues. CDR1 is MDHEN and CDR2 is SYDVKM in the germline V gene. CDR3 loop: CAGKSGDNANTGELFF. The CDR3 DNA follows: TGTGCCGGTAAATCCGGGGACAACGCGAACACCGGGGAGCTGTTTTTT.

This clone was recorded only once. The genes are TRBV7-9 and TRBJ1-1; 8 positions agree with TRBD1. This CDR3 is built from 15 residues. In germline, CDR1 is SEHNR, CDR2 FQNEAQ (reference sequence). Trimming took 3 bases from V and 0 from J; bases not matched to a gene: 3. The CDR3 nucleotides are TGTGCCAGCAGCTTCAAGGACAGGGTGAACACTGAAGCTTTCTTT. Translation gives CASSFKDRVNTEAFF.

This chain joins TRBV4-1 and TRBJ1-2; maybe TRBD1 (5 bases). Trimming shortened V by 1 base and J by 5 bases, and 14 bases separated the two germline ends. The CDR3 extends over 15 amino acids. Germline CDR1 reads MGHRA; CDR2 reads YSYEKL. The CDR3 region is CASSQGNRPWYGYTF. As DNA, the CDR3 is TGCGCCAGCAGCCAAGGGAACAGGCCCTGGTATGGCTACACCTTC.

The genes are TRBV5-1 and TRBJ2-1; maybe TRBD2 (5 bases). The germline V gene has CDR1 SGHRS and CDR2 YFSETQ. V was shortened by 0 bases and J by 1 base, with 8 bases between the two germline ends. This CDR3 has 15 residues. The CDR3 here is CASSLVGMSYNEQFF. DNA of the CDR3: TGCGCCAGCAGCTTGGTCGGGATGTCCTACAATGAGCAGTTCTTC.

The chain combines TRBV30 with TRBJ2-4; 8 bases match TRBD1. This CDR3 comprises 15 residues. V was pared by 4 bases and J by 1 base, with 6 bases of the junction left unmatched. Germline V lookup: CDR1 GTSNPN, CDR2 SVGIG (reference sequence). CDR3 sequence (DNA): TGTGCCTGGAAAGTGCAGGGGGCCGCCAAAAACATTCAGTACTTC. It codes for CAWKVQGAAKNIQYF.

The chain employs TRBV9 and TRBJ2-7; no clear D gene. The CDR3 runs 16 residues. V lost 0 bases and J 4 bases, leaving 17 bases between the germline ends. Germline V gene lookup returns CDR1 SGDLS and CDR2 YYNGEE. CDR3 bases: TGTGCCAGCAGCGTAGACCTGGCAGCGCCGTTATACGAGCAGTACTTC. It translates to CASSVDLAAPLYEQYF.

The V gene is TRBV5-1, the J gene TRBJ2-7; D perhaps matches TRBD2 (6 bases). This CDR3 contains 13 residues. The germline V gene has CDR1 SGHRS and CDR2 YFSETQ. The V end lost 4 bases, the J end lost 1 base, and 9 bases lay between the germline ends. The DNA of the CDR3 is TGCGCCAGCAGCCACCGGGGGTCCTACGAGCAGTACTTC. It yields the protein CASSHRGSYEQYF.

The chain joins TRBV3-1 (or the pseudogene TRBV3-2) to TRBJ2-1; 13 bases map to TRBD2. The germline V gene has CDR1 LGHDT and CDR2 YNNKEL (reference sequence). The CDR3 is 16 amino acids. V lost 1 base, J lost 9 bases, and 6 bases stayed unmatched. The CDR3: CASSQGTSGRAGEQFF. DNA of the CDR3: TGTGCCAGCAGCCAAGGAACTAGCGGGAGGGCCGGTGAGCAGTTCTTC.

The V call is TRBV5-1, the J call TRBJ1-2, with a tentative D call TRBD1 (5 bases). Trimming took off 0 bases at V and 4 bases at J, with 7 bases between the two ends. This CDR3 contains 13 residues. Germline lookup yields CDR1 SGHRS and CDR2 YFSETQ. The CDR3 loop is CASSLEGVYGYTF. DNA of the CDR3: TGCGCCAGCAGCTTGGAAGGGGTCTATGGCTACACCTTC.

This clone was seen just once. CDR3 amino acids: CASSQVGRGGDTQYF. CDR3 DNA: TGTGCCAGCAGCCAAGTGGGGAGGGGCGGAGATACGCAGTATTTT. The chain carries TRBV4-2 and TRBJ2-3; 7 positions match TRBD2. The germline gives CDR1 LGHNA, CDR2 YNFKEQ. This CDR3 is built from 15 residues. V lost 1 base, J lost 5 bases, and 6 bases stayed unmatched.

The CDR3 DNA sequence: TGTGCCAGCAGCAAGTACAGGGACACTGAAGCTTTCTTT. It encodes CASSKYRDTEAFF. V and J are TRBV7-2 and TRBJ1-1; D may be TRBD1 (6 bases). With 5 bases removed from V and 3 bases from J, the gap between germline ends came to 10 bases. Germline lookup yields CDR1 SGHTA and CDR2 FQGNSA. This CDR3 region has 13 residues.

The chain is built from TRBV6-5 and TRBJ2-1; 9 bases map to TRBD2. The CDR3 is made up of 15 amino acids. The germline CDR1 and CDR2 sequences are MNHEY and SVGAGI. Trimming took 4 bases from V and 5 from J; bases not matched to a gene: 6. The CDR3 loop reads CASSFGLAGNNEQFF. The DNA for the CDR3 is TGTGCCAGCAGTTTCGGGCTAGCGGGGAACAATGAGCAGTTCTTC.

The chain joins TRBV5-1 to TRBJ1-4; D possibly corresponds to TRBD1 (6 bases). Trimming shortened V by 4 bases and J by 7 bases, and 14 bases separated the two germline ends. CDR3 size: 14 residues. Germline V lookup: CDR1 SGHRS, CDR2 YFSETQ. DNA for the CDR3: TGCGCCAGCAGCCAAGGACAGCCTGGTGAAAAACTGTTTTTT. Residues: CASSQGQPGEKLFF.

This clone was detected only once. The chain is built from TRBV24-1 and TRBJ2-5; 8 nucleotides align to TRBD1. This CDR3 has 17 residues. Germline V CDR1 and CDR2: KGHDR, SFDVKD. V trimming: 7 bases; J trimming: 4 bases; junction bases outside the gene matches: 16. The CDR3 reads CATRGAGGADSVETQYF. DNA for the CDR3: TGTGCCACCAGGGGAGCAGGGGGCGCGGATTCGGTAGAGACCCAGTACTTC.

The J gene is TRBJ1-1, the V gene TRBV6-5; D not resolved. Trimming cost V 7 bases and J 0 bases, with 12 bases left between them. Germline V CDR1 and CDR2: MNHEY, SVGAGI. CDR3 length: 14 amino acids. This CDR3 reads CASINSGMNTEAFF. The DNA of the CDR3 is TGTGCCAGCATTAATTCGGGGATGAACACTGAAGCTTTCTTT.

The chain couples TRBV29-1 to TRBJ2-2; a possible D gene is TRBD1 (6 bases). Germline CDR1 SQVTM, CDR2 ANQGSEA. The CDR3 covers 14 residues. The V and J ends lost 6 bases and 1 base respectively, with 12 bases between them. Written as DNA, the CDR3 is TGCAGCGTATTTGGGGGACAGAACACCGGGGAGCTGTTTTTT. Amino acid sequence: CSVFGGQNTGELFF.

The table lists this clone with a count of one. The V call is TRBV29-1, the J call TRBJ2-2; D remains unclear. This CDR3 is 11 amino acids long. Germline V gives CDR1 SQVTM, CDR2 ANQGSEA. V lost 5 bases, J lost 2 bases, and 3 bases lay in between. The CDR3 sequence is CSVHNTGELFF. CDR3 DNA sequence: TGCAGCGTTCATAACACCGGGGAGCTGTTTTTT.

The genes are TRBV5-1 and TRBJ2-5, with D tentatively TRBD1 (6 bases). The CDR3 is 15 residues long. Between the trimmed V and J ends, which lost 4 bases and 5 bases, there was a span of 18 bases. Germline V gene sequence: CDR1 SGHRS, CDR2 YFSETQ. The CDR3 DNA follows: TGCGCCAGCAGCCTCCTTTTGGGGGCCTGGGAGACCCAGTACTTC. It encodes CASSLLLGAWETQYF.

In its sample, this clone was seen many times. The chain couples TRBV2 to TRBJ1-6; D possibly corresponds to TRBD1 (5 bases). The CDR3 consists of 14 residues. Trimming took 10 bases from V and 7 from J, leaving 17 bases between them. Per the germline V gene, CDR1 is SNHLY and CDR2 is FYNNEI. CDR3 protein: CATREGTENSPLHF. For the CDR3, the DNA is TGTGCCACCAGGGAGGGCACCGAGAATTCACCCCTCCACTTT.

This clone has only a few counts. The V and J genes are TRBV3-1 (or the pseudogene TRBV3-2) and TRBJ2-3, with 11 bases that match TRBD2. This CDR3 has 15 residues. CDR1 and CDR2 from the germline V gene are LGHDT and YNNKEL (reference sequence). J was trimmed by 1 base and V by 5 bases; bases with no gene match: 2. As DNA, the CDR3 is TGTGCCAGCAGCTTAGCGGGAGGGGGCACAGATACGCAGTATTTT. This gives the protein CASSLAGGGTDTQYF.